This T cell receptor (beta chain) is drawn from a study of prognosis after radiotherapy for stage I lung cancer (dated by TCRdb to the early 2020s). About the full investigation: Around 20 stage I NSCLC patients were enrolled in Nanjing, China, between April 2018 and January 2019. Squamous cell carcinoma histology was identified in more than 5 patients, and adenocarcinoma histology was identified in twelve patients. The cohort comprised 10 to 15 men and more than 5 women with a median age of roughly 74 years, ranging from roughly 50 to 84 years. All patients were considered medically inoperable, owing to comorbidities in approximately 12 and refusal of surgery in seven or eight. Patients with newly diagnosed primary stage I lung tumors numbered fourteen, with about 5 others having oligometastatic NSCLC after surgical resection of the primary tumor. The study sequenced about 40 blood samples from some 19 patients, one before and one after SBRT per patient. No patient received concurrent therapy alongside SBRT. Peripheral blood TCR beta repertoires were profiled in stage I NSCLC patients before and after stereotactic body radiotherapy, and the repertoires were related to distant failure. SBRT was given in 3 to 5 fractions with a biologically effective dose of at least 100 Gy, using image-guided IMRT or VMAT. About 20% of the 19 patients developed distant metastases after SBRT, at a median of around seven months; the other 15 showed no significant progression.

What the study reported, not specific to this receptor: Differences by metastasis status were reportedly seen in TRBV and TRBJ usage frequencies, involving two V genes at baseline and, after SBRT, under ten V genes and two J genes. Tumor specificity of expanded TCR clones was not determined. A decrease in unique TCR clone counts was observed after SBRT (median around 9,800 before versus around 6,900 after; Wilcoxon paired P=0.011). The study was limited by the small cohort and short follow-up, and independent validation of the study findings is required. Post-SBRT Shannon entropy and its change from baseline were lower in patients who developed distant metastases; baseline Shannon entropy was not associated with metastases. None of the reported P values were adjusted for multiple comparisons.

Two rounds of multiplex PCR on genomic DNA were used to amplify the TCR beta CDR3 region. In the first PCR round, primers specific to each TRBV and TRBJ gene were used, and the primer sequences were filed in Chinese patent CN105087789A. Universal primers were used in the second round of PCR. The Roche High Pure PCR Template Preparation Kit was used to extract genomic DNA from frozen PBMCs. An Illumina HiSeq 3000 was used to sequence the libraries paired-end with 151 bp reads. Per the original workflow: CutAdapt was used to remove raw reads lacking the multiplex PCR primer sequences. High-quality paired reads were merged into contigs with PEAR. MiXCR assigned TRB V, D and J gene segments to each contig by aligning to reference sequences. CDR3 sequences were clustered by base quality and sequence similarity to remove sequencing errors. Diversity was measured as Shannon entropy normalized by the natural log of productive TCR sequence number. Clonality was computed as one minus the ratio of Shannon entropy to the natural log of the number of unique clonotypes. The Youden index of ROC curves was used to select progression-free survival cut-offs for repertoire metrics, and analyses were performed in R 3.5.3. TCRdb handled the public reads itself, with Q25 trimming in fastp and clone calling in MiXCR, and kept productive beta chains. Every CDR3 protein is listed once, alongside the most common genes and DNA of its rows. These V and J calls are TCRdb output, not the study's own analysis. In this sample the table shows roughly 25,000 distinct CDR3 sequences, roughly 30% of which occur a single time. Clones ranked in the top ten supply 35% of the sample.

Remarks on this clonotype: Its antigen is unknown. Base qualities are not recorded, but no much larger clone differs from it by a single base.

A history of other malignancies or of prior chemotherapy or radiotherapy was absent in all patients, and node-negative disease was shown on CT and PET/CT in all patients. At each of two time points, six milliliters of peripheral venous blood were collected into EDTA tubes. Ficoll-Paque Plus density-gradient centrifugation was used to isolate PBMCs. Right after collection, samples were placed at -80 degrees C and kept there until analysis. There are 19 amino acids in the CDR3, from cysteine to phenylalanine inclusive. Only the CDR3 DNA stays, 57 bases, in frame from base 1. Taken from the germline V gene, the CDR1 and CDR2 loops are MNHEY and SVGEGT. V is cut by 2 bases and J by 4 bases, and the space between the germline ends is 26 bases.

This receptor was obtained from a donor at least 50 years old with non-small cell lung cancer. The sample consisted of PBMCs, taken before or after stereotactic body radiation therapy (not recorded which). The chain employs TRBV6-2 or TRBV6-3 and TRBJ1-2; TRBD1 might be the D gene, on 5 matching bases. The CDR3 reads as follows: CASSYAQGRVGKSGYGYTF. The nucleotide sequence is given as TGTGCCAGCAGTTACGCCCAGGGAAGGGTTGGAAAGTCGGGCTATGGCTACACCTTC.